The clone carrying this T cell receptor (beta chain) has more than one count but fewer than ten. These data belong to a study of blood T cell repertoires in COVID-19. Overall study: Some COVID-19 samples were acute and others convalescent; all came from the United States, Italy and Spain.

Trimming stripped 0 bases from V and 7 bases from J, with 13 bases between. The germline V gene encodes CDR1 KGHSH and CDR2 LQKENI. The CDR3 is made up of 15 amino acids. Living in under 30 US areas, the participants were between 18 and 89 years of age. All recovered Cohort 3 donors got two negative PCRs, got clearance, or saw symptom resolution. Using immunoSEQ multiplex PCR, the repertoire was profiled, and TCRdb retains in-frame clones only, with some absent. The sample shows roughly 160,000 clones, about four fifths of them seen only once. V and J are TRBV18 and TRBJ2-1; no clear D. The TCR was taken from a man in his fifties who had recovered from COVID-19. Sequencing was carried out using PBMCs or T cells enriched from blood (not recorded which). CDR3 protein: CASSPPVTLSNEQFF. The CDR3 bases are TGTGCCAGCTCACCACCGGTGACATTGAGTAATGAGCAGTTCTTC.